Listed below are T cell receptor beta chains from one sample, sequenced in a study of T cells in Graves' hyperthyroidism and ophthalmopathy. Each CDR3 protein is one row after TCRdb ran MiXCR on the multiplex PCR reads. The data show hundreds of thousands of distinct CDR3 sequences, 17% seen once. The source material was blood. All receptors derive from a young woman with Graves' ophthalmopathy. The CDR3 runs from the conserved cysteine through the conserved F or W. The D gene is left open where the match is weak. The listing skips clone size in some rows; elsewhere it reads once, few, many or a size class.

TRBJ1-1	TRBV27	many	-	CASTSRVGNTEAFF	TGTGCCAGCACCTCCAGGGTCGGGAACACTGAAGCTTTCTTT
TRBJ2-3	TRBV27	many	-	CASGPHRDVSDTQYF	TGTGCCAGCGGCCCCCACCGGGACGTCTCAGATACGCAGTATTTT
TRBJ1-1	TRBV19	-	-	CASLGNWGTEAFF	TGTGCCAGCTTGGGGAATTGGGGCACTGAAGCTTTCTTT
TRBJ2-7	TRBV7-9	many	TRBD1	CASSSSPGTGHEQYF	TGTGCCAGCAGCTCATCACCAGGGACAGGGCACGAGCAGTACTTC
TRBJ2-3	TRBV7-3	many	TRBD2	CASSLVAGGGTDTQYF	TGTGCCAGCAGCTTAGTAGCGGGAGGGGGCACAGATACGCAGTATTTT
TRBJ1-2	TRBV19	-	TRBD1	CASSNSRDSSNYGYTF	TGTGCCAGTAGTAACTCCCGGGACAGTTCGAACTATGGCTACACCTTC
TRBJ1-5	TRBV20-1	-	TRBD1	CSAIGTGKGPQHF	TGCAGTGCAATCGGGACAGGGAAAGGGCCCCAGCATTTT
TRBJ2-3	TRBV7-3	-	TRBD2	CASSPGTSGAADTQYF	TGTGCCAGCAGCCCTGGGACTAGCGGGGCTGCAGATACGCAGTATTTT
TRBJ2-1	TRBV27	many	TRBD1	CASSLAGTGVDEQFF	TGTGCCAGCAGTTTAGCTGGGACAGGGGTCGATGAGCAGTTCTTC
TRBJ2-1	TRBV20-1	-	-	CSAYPQWVGGTFEQFF	TGCAGTGCGTATCCCCAGTGGGTGGGAGGAACCTTTGAGCAGTTCTTC
TRBJ1-5	TRBV6-1	many	-	CASNPAGTNQPQHF	TGTGCCAGCAATCCAGCAGGGACAAATCAGCCCCAGCATTTT
TRBJ2-3	TRBV29-1	many	-	CSVVKDTDTQYF	TGCAGCGTTGTTAAAGATACAGATACGCAGTATTTT
TRBJ1-2	TRBV27	many	TRBD1	CASSGRTGLGGYTF	TGTGCCAGCAGTGGCCGGACAGGTCTAGGGGGCTACACCTTC
TRBJ2-2	TRBV7-8	-	-	CASSLIAGRTGELFF	TGTGCCAGCAGCTTAATCGCGGGGCGCACCGGGGAGCTGTTTTTT
TRBJ1-5	TRBV20-1	-	-	CSAISPGLSYQPQHF	TGCAGTGCTATTTCACCGGGACTTTCATATCAGCCCCAGCATTTT
TRBJ2-7	TRBV9	few	TRBD1	CASSDTGDEQYF	TGTGCCAGCAGCGACACAGGGGACGAGCAGTACTTC
TRBJ2-1	TRBV20-1	many	TRBD2	CSADGTSGGYNEQFF	TGCAGTGCTGACGGGACTAGCGGGGGTTACAATGAGCAGTTCTTC
TRBJ2-3	TRBV27	few	-	CASSLPAASTDTQYF	TGTGCCAGCAGTTTACCCGCAGCTAGCACAGATACGCAGTATTTT
TRBJ1-5	TRBV6-1	many	TRBD1	CASSRDRGRNQPQHF	TGTGCCAGCAGCCGGGACAGGGGAAGGAATCAGCCCCAGCATTTT
TRBJ1-2	TRBV27	-	TRBD1	CASSYTGTGFYGYTF	TGTGCCAGCAGTTACACCGGGACAGGGTTCTATGGCTACACCTTC
TRBJ2-2	TRBV3-1	-	-	CASSLLRGGFTGELFF	TGTGCCAGCAGCCTTCTCAGGGGAGGATTCACCGGGGAGCTGTTTTTT
TRBJ1-5	TRBV24-1	few	-	CATNEGVGAQPQHF	TGTGCCACCAATGAAGGGGTCGGCGCTCAGCCCCAGCATTTT
TRBJ2-1	TRBV30	many	TRBD1	CAWSAFLGQGAVFF	TGTGCCTGGAGTGCCTTCCTCGGACAGGGCGCGGTGTTCTTC
TRBJ1-1	TRBV28	many	-	CASKRPATVNTEAFF	TGTGCCAGCAAAAGGCCCGCGACAGTCAACACTGAAGCTTTCTTT
TRBJ1-6	TRBV30	many	TRBD1	CAWSFDRGSYNSPLHF	TGTGCCTGGAGCTTCGACAGGGGTTCCTATAATTCACCCCTCCACTTT
TRBJ2-5	TRBV10-3	-	TRBD1	CAIRAGGAGQETQYF	TGTGCCATCAGGGCAGGGGGCGCTGGCCAAGAGACCCAGTACTTC
TRBJ1-5	TRBV5-4	few	-	CASSPKRIGNQPQHF	TGTGCCAGCAGTCCTAAAAGGATTGGAAATCAGCCCCAGCATTTT
TRBJ2-3	TRBV11-2	many	-	CASRLGGAIDTQYF	TGTGCCAGCAGACTAGGGGGGGCCATAGATACGCAGTATTTT
TRBJ1-1	TRBV29-1	few	-	CSADTLLGAFF	TGCAGCGCTGATACTCTTTTGGGAGCTTTCTTT
TRBJ1-1	TRBV12-3/TRBV12-4	many	TRBD1	CASSQTGGVTEAFF	TGTGCCAGCAGCCAGACAGGGGGCGTTACTGAAGCTTTCTTT
TRBJ2-5	TRBV12-3/TRBV12-4	many	-	CASRPLGPGEETQYF	TGTGCCAGCAGACCACTCGGGCCCGGCGAAGAGACCCAGTACTTC
TRBJ1-4	TRBV12-3/TRBV12-4	many	-	CASSFWGEGATNEKLFF	TGTGCCAGCAGTTTCTGGGGGGAGGGTGCAACTAATGAAAAACTGTTTTTT
TRBJ2-5	TRBV7-9	many	TRBD2	CASSHPSSGGKETQYF	TGTGCCAGCAGCCATCCATCTAGCGGGGGGAAAGAGACCCAGTACTTC
TRBJ1-2	TRBV10-3	many	-	CAITGLPNYGYTF	TGTGCCATCACAGGGCTCCCTAACTATGGCTACACCTTC
TRBJ2-1	TRBV2	many	TRBD2	CASSDLAGVNNEQFF	TGTGCCAGCAGTGATCTAGCGGGAGTGAACAATGAGCAGTTCTTC
TRBJ2-1	TRBV28	-	-	CASSLYFARDLNNEQFF	TGTGCCAGCAGTTTATATTTTGCGCGGGACCTGAACAATGAGCAGTTCTTC
TRBJ1-2	TRBV12-3/TRBV12-4	-	-	CASSYNREGGYTF	TGTGCCAGCAGTTACAACAGGGAGGGCGGCTACACCTTC
TRBJ1-3	TRBV6-2/TRBV6-3	-	-	CASSYSRDPSGNTIYF	TGTGCCAGCAGTTACTCGAGGGACCCCTCTGGAAACACCATATATTTT
TRBJ2-1	TRBV11-2	once	-	CASSLVRSSYNEQFF	TGTGCCAGCAGCCTGGTGCGGAGCTCCTACAATGAGCAGTTCTTC
TRBJ2-2	TRBV9	-	TRBD1	CVSSGQGDTGELFF	TGTGTCAGCAGCGGACAGGGGGATACCGGGGAGCTGTTTTTT
TRBJ1-2	TRBV10-3	-	-	CAISLQDYYGYTF	TGTGCCATCAGTCTACAGGATTACTATGGCTACACCTTC
TRBJ2-7	TRBV13	many	-	CASSPPPGRTYEQYF	TGTGCCAGCAGCCCGCCCCCCGGCCGCACCTACGAGCAGTACTTC
TRBJ1-4	TRBV5-1	many	TRBD1	CASSPTGTGDEKLFF	TGCGCCAGCAGCCCGACGGGGACAGGGGATGAAAAACTGTTTTTT